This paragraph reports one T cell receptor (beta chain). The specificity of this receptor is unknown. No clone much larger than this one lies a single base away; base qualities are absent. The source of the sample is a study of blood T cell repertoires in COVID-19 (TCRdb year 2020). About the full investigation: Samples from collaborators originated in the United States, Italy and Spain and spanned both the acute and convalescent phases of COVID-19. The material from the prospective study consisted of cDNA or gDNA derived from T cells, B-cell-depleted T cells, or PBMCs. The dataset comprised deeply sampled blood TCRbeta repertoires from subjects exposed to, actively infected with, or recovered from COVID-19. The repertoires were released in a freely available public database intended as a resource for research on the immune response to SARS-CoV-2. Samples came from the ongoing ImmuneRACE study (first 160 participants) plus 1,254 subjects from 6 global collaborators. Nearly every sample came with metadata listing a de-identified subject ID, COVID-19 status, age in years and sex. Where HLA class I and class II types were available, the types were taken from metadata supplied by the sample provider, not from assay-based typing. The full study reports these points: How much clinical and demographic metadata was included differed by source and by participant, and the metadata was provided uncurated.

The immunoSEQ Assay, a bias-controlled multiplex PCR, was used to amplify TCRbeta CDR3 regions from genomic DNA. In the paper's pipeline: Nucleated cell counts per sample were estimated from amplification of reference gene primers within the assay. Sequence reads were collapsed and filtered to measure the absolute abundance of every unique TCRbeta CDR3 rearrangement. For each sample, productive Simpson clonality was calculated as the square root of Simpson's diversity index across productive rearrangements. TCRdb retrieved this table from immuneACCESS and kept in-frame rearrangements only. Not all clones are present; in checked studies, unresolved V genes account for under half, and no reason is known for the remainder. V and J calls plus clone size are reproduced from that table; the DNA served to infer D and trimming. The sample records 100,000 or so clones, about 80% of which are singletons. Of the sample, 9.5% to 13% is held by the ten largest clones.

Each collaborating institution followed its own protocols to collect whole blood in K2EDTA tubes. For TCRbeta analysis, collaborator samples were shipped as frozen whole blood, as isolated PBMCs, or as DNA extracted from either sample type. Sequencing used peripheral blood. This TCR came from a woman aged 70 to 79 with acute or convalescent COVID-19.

At the DNA level, the sequence is TGTGCCAGCAGCGTTTCTAGACAGGGGGCGGGCACAGATACGCAGTATTTT. Its protein is CASSVSRQGAGTDTQYF. This chain joins TRBV11-3 to TRBJ2-3, with 10 bases aligning to TRBD1. CDR1 and CDR2 (SGHNT, YENEEA) derive from the germline V gene. The CDR3 runs 17 amino acids, cysteine and phenylalanine included. The retained sequence is limited to the CDR3, 51 bases, with the frame set at the first base. Clipping removes 5 bases from V and 1 base from J, with 9 as the unmatched junction base count.